The present T cell receptor beta chain was sequenced within a study of lymphopenia after photon versus proton radiotherapy (dated by TCRdb to about 2019). Regarding the complete study: The study compared the immunological effects of photon versus proton radiation therapy in patients with gastrointestinal tumors who developed high-grade lymphopenia. The 20 patients in the cohort had gastrointestinal tumors, were treated with either photon or proton therapy, and subsequently developed lymphopenia. The study aimed to characterize how the two radiation modalities differ in their impact on the immune system.

Details on this clone: Its antigen specificity is not known. No clone much larger than this one lies a single base away; base qualities are absent.

Library prep was done by the immunoSEQ multiplex PCR assay. T cell repertoires were profiled with deep sequencing of rearranged TCR beta loci together with multiparametric flow cytometry. Here the immuneACCESS table is served through TCRdb, limited to in-frame sequences with V and J called. Missing clones are a known gap in these copies; in checked studies unresolved V genes cover under half, and the rest lacks a known reason. The sample records some 20,000 clones, 84% of which are singletons. The top ten constitute over 2.5% of the sample. Based on the germline V gene (reference sequence), the CDR1 and CDR2 sequences are SEHNR and FQNEAQ. The CDR3, from cysteine to phenylalanine, totals 14 residues. Here the CDR3 DNA is all that survives: 42 bases in frame from base 1. V and J lose 4 bases and 4 bases, and a span of 11 bases separates them. What the authors observed across the whole study: After the lymphocyte count nadir, photon-treated repertoires showed oligoclonal expansion, especially of CD8+ Temra cells, which drove the drop in diversity. Across the cohort, among patients who died, a greater drop in TCR diversity after the nadir was inversely correlated with overall survival time. During treatment, patients who received photon therapy lost naive T cells and TCR diversity and gained effector/memory populations, whereas patients who received proton therapy remained relatively stable. The survival association was assessed only in patients who died, and the authors presented better survival with proton therapy as a possibility rather than a demonstrated result.

This sequence was found in a woman aged 45-59 years with pancreatic cancer. Sequencing was performed on peripheral blood, taken from a patient treated with photon-based radiotherapy. The sequence is built from TRBV7-9 and TRBJ2-1; the D gene is possibly TRBD2, with 6 bases matching. The nucleotide sequence reads as follows: TGTGCCAGCAGCTCCCCGGGAGCATACAATGAGCAGTTCTTC. Its protein product is CASSSPGAYNEQFF.